A single sample is the source of the 20 T cell receptor beta chains below, sequenced in a study of CD8+ T cells in alopecia areata (dated by TCRdb to 2016 to 2019). Receptors were amplified or captured by the immunoSEQ multiplex PCR assay. RNA was extracted from all samples and reverse transcribed into cDNA as template for TCR sequencing. Entries here come from immuneACCESS through TCRdb and include only in-frame sequences with V and J called. Some clones fail to appear in such tables; in the studies checked, an unresolved V gene covers under half of the shortfall, and the cause of the remainder is unknown. Recorded for this sample are roughly 150,000 clones; about 51% of them occurred a single time. The biggest ten clones account for roughly 15% of the sample. This specimen's time point label, interpreted: approximately 4 weeks on oral tofacitinib. The sample's treatment or condition label is to be understood as: oral pan-JAK inhibitor, 5-10 mg twice daily.

This specimen was CD8+ T cells sorted from blood, taken at week 4, from a patient treated with tofacitinib. The source of these receptors is a human donor with alopecia areata.

The rearrangement uses TRBV15 and TRBJ2-5; 8 nucleotides align to TRBD2. The germline gives CDR1 LNHNV, CDR2 YYDKDF (reference sequence). The CDR3 sequence is 16 residues long. V lost 0 bases to trimming and J lost 2 bases; unmatched junction nucleotides: 5. The CDR3 DNA follows: TGTGCCACCAGCAGAGATCGGGAGGGGTTACAAGAGACCCAGTACTTC. This translates into CATSRDREGLQETQYF.

The sample holds a few counts of this clone. The CDR3 DNA reads as TGTGCCAGCAGTGAAAGGGACAACAATGAGCAGTTCTTC. This translates into CASSERDNNEQFF. This chain links TRBV6-4 with TRBJ2-1, with D maybe TRBD1 (6 bases). V shed 3 bases and J shed 5 bases, with 8 bases lying between them. CDR1 MRHNA and CDR2 SNTAGT come from the germline V gene. The CDR3 is 13 amino acids.

Regarding this clone: The germline gene is not matched at one end of the junction; a read error may be the cause. The chain joins TRBV6-5 to TRBJ2-2; 9 nucleotides line up with TRBD2. CDR1 and CDR2 (germline): MNHEY, SVGAGI. This CDR3 spans 14 amino acids. As DNA, the CDR3 is TGTGCCAGCACAGGCGGGGGGGACACCCGGGAGCTGTTTTTT. The encoded protein is CASTGGGDTRELFF.

There are a few counts of this clone. The chain joins TRBV7-6 to TRBJ2-2; 8 nucleotides agree with TRBD1. The germline CDR1 and CDR2 sequences are SGHVS and FNYEAQ. V lost 4 bases to trimming and J lost 7 bases; unmatched junction nucleotides: 8. This CDR3 spans 15 amino acids. CDR3 region: CASSSDRGRGGELFF. CDR3 sequence (DNA): TGTGCCAGCAGCTCTGACAGGGGACGCGGCGGGGAGCTGTTTTTT.

This clone has a handful of counts. The V and J genes are TRBV29-1 and TRBJ1-1; no clear D. V shed 0 bases and J shed 0 bases, with 8 bases lying between them. From germline, CDR1 is SQVTM and CDR2 ANQGSEA. The CDR3 consists of 14 residues. CDR3 bases: TGCAGCGTTGAAGATCAGCAGATGAACACTGAAGCTTTCTTT. As protein: CSVEDQQMNTEAFF.

With respect to this clone: Other DNA sequences in the sample encode the same CDR3. V usage is TRBV29-1 and J usage is TRBJ1-2; D is unresolved. The germline gives CDR1 SQVTM, CDR2 ANQGSEA. With 6 bases removed from V and 5 bases from J, the gap between germline ends came to 7 bases. The CDR3 has 10 amino acids. The CDR3 sequence is CSVAGYGYTF. CDR3 DNA: TGCAGCGTCGCCGGGTATGGCTACACCTTC.

As concerns this clone: Different DNA sequences within this sample yield the same CDR3. The genes are TRBV9 and TRBJ2-7; TRBD1 or TRBD2 may be the D gene (5 bases each). V was clipped by 0 bases and J by 2 bases, with 9 bases between them. The CDR3 totals 14 residues. The germline gives CDR1 SGDLS, CDR2 YYNGEE. CDR3 sequence (DNA): TGTGCCAGCAGCGTAGGAGGGGAAACCTACGAGCAGTACTTC. It encodes CASSVGGETYEQYF.

V gene TRBV19 combines with J gene TRBJ2-7; tentatively, D is TRBD2 (6 bases). V lost 3 bases and J 7 bases, leaving 13 bases between the germline ends. This CDR3 contains 13 residues. The germline gives CDR1 LNHDA, CDR2 SQIVND (reference sequence). CDR3 sequence reads: CASSMPAGREQYF. The CDR3 DNA reads TGTGCCAGTAGTATGCCAGCGGGCCGGGAGCAGTACTTC.

The gene calls are TRBV7-8 and TRBJ2-5; 7 nucleotides line up with TRBD1. This CDR3 contains 17 residues. The germline gives CDR1 SGHVS, CDR2 FQNEAQ. With V trimmed by 5 bases and J by 4 bases, 16 bases remained unmatched. The CDR3 spells CASSPPTGEGAGETQYF. Here the CDR3 DNA reads TGTGCCAGCAGCCCCCCTACCGGAGAGGGGGCGGGAGAGACCCAGTACTTC.

The chain carries TRBV9 and TRBJ2-3, with D hard to call. This CDR3 region has 11 residues. Trimming removed 3 bases at V and 6 bases at J, with 5 bases between. Germline CDR1 reads SGDLS; CDR2 reads YYNGEE. This CDR3 is CASSAVDTQYF. In DNA, the CDR3 is TGTGCCAGCAGCGCGGTGGATACGCAGTATTTT.

The chain links TRBV19 to TRBJ2-7; D call uncertain. Germline V gene data show CDR1 as LNHDA and CDR2 as SQIVND (reference sequence). CDR3 size: 13 residues. Trimming cost V 0 bases and J 3 bases, with 6 bases left between them. In nucleotides, the CDR3 is TGTGCCAGTAGTATAGATCACGGCTACGAGCAGTACTTC. Encoded protein: CASSIDHGYEQYF.

This clone was observed a handful of times. The chain combines TRBV4-3 with TRBJ1-4, with a weak D call TRBD1 (6 bases). V shed 4 bases and J shed 4 bases, with 13 bases lying between them. CDR1 and CDR2 (germline): LGHNA, YSLEER. This CDR3 region has 15 residues. Here the CDR3 reads CASSRYRDINEKLFF. The CDR3, as DNA: TGCGCCAGCAGCCGTTACCGGGACATTAATGAAAAACTGTTTTTT.

CDR3 DNA sequence: TGTGCCTGGACTACAGGAATCTCTGGAAACACCATATATTTT. This codes for CAWTTGISGNTIYF. This sequence joins TRBV30 and TRBJ1-3; weak D call: TRBD1 (5 bases). Trimming removed 4 bases at V and 0 bases at J, with 10 bases between. CDR1 GTSNPN and CDR2 SVGIG come from the germline V gene (reference sequence). The CDR3 has 14 residues.

The CDR3 here is CASSPGQTEAFF. The CDR3 DNA reads as TGTGCCAGCAGCCCCGGACAGACTGAAGCTTTCTTT. The V call is TRBV9, the J call TRBJ1-1, with D perhaps TRBD1 (6 bases). V lost 4 bases and J 5 bases, leaving 9 bases between the germline ends. This CDR3 has 12 amino acids. Germline CDR1 is SGDLS and CDR2 is YYNGEE.

This clone appeared a single time. The chain joins TRBV13 to TRBJ2-5; weak D call: TRBD1 (6 bases). This CDR3 has 11 residues. CDR1 is PRHDT and CDR2 is FYEKMQ in the germline V gene (reference sequence). The ends were cut back, 3 bases at V and 9 bases at J, with 8 bases in the middle. CDR3 in amino acids: CASSLAGAQYF. The CDR3 nucleotides are TGTGCCAGCAGCTTGGCAGGGGCCCAGTACTTC.

The chain uses TRBV13 and TRBJ1-2; 8 bases are a match to TRBD1. CDR1 and CDR2 from the germline V gene are PRHDT and FYEKMQ (reference sequence). V trimming: 5 bases; J trimming: 4 bases; junction bases outside the gene matches: 6. The CDR3 sequence is 14 residues long. CDR3 sequence reads: CASSTPGQVYGYTF. Here the CDR3 DNA reads TGTGCCAGCAGCACCCCGGGACAGGTCTATGGCTACACCTTC.

The V and J genes are TRBV4-3 and TRBJ2-7; D is perhaps TRBD1 or TRBD2 (5 bases each). Germline V gene sequence: CDR1 LGHNA, CDR2 YSLEER. This CDR3 comprises 13 residues. Trimming removed 5 bases from V and 4 bases from J, with 12 bases in between. This CDR3 is CASSVGDGYEQYF. The CDR3 bases are TGCGCCAGCAGCGTTGGGGACGGATACGAGCAGTACTTC.

V usage is TRBV30 and J usage is TRBJ1-5; perhaps TRBD1 as D (5 bases). The CDR3 has 13 residues. V lost 0 bases to trimming and J lost 5 bases, with 8 bases between them. CDR1 and CDR2 (germline): GTSNPN, SVGIG (reference sequence). The CDR3 loop reads CAWSVSGDQPQHF. In nucleotides, the CDR3 is TGTGCCTGGAGTGTCTCGGGGGATCAGCCCCAGCATTTT.

The chain has TRBV2 and TRBJ2-7; maybe TRBD2 (5 bases). Trimming removed 3 bases from V and 3 bases from J, with 12 bases in between. CDR3 length: 14 residues. Germline assignment: CDR1 SNHLY and CDR2 FYNNEI. Here the CDR3 DNA reads TGTGCCAGCAGTGATGGGAGAAAGGACTACGAGCAGTACTTC. This gives the protein CASSDGRKDYEQYF.

Only a few counts were recorded for this clone. The genes are TRBV7-9 and TRBJ1-6; a possible D gene is TRBD1 (6 bases). The CDR3 runs to 15 residues. The germline V and J ends were trimmed by 3 bases and 6 bases, with 12 bases remaining between them. Germline V lookup: CDR1 SEHNR, CDR2 FQNEAQ (reference sequence). The CDR3 bases are TGTGCCAGCAGCTTCCTGACAGGTCCTAATTCACCCCTCCACTTT. As protein: CASSFLTGPNSPLHF.